These T cell receptor beta chains were read from a single sample in a study of shared clonotypes between healthy human individuals. Clones were sequenced by immunoSEQ multiplex PCR, and TCRdb holds only the in-frame ones, with some missing. The repertoire holds about 490,000 clones, over 60% seen once, with 13% in the top ten. Input material: PBMCs. These receptors all come from a woman aged 40 to 50 in good health. Some clones in this sample may be carry-over from other donors' samples. The CDR3 runs from the conserved cysteine through the conserved F or W. A D gene is named only where the DNA matches it firmly. Clone size is shown for a subset of rows, as once, few, many or a class of expanded clone.

clone_size | j_call | d_call | cdr3_length | v_call | cdr3_nt | cdr3_aa
many | TRBJ1-2 | . | 12 | TRBV28 | TGTGCCAGCAGTTTAGGGAACTATGGCTACACCTTC | CASSLGNYGYTF
. | TRBJ2-3 | . | 12 | TRBV28 | TGTGCCAGCAGGGAGTCAGGAGATACGCAGTATTTT | CASRESGDTQYF
. | TRBJ2-7 | TRBD2 | 16 | TRBV2 | TGTGCCAGCAGTGAAGGGGGGGGATCGAAAGTTAACGAGCAGTACTTC | CASSEGGGSKVNEQYF
few | TRBJ1-6 | . | 16 | TRBV9 | TGTGCCAGCAGTGGATCGCGAGGACAGTATAATTCACCCCTCCACTTT | CASSGSRGQYNSPLHF
. | TRBJ1-1 | . | 15 | TRBV6-8 | TGTGCCAGCAGAGCGCGTCGAAGGATGAACACTGAAGCTTTCTTT | CASRARRRMNTEAFF
. | TRBJ1-1 | . | 12 | TRBV2 | TGTGCCAGGTCTATGGTAGTCACTGAAGCTTTCTTT | CARSMVVTEAFF
. | TRBJ2-2 | . | 13 | TRBV30 | TGTGCCTGGAGGGCAGGGCACGCCGGGGAGCTGTTTTTT | CAWRAGHAGELFF
. | TRBJ2-3 | . | 13 | TRBV6-4 | TGTGCCAGCAGTGGGAATTCAGAGGGAGAGCAGTATTTT | CASSGNSEGEQYF
. | TRBJ1-5 | . | 12 | TRBV10-2 | TGCGCCAGCAGTGAGATCCATCAGCCCCAGCATTTT | CASSEIHQPQHF
. | TRBJ1-2 | . | 13 | TRBV5-1 | TGCGCCAGCAGTCCCGCAGGGGACTATGGCTACACCTTC | CASSPAGDYGYTF
. | TRBJ2-3 | TRBD1 | 17 | TRBV7-2 | TGTGCCACCCCAAGTCTTCTGGGACAGCCGAGCACAGATACGCAGTATTTT | CATPSLLGQPSTDTQYF
. | TRBJ2-3 | . | 14 | TRBV10-3 | TGTGCCATCAGAAGGGCACGGGAAACAGATACGCAGTATTTT | CAIRRARETDTQYF
. | TRBJ2-7 | TRBD2 | 14 | TRBV9 | TGTGCCAGCAGCGTAGGCGGGAGTTCCTACGAGCAGTACTTC | CASSVGGSSYEQYF
. | TRBJ2-1 | . | 16 | TRBV21-1 | TGTGCCAGCAGCAAAGAGAACACCCCGGGCTACAATGAGCAGTTCTTC | CASSKENTPGYNEQFF
few | TRBJ2-1 | TRBD2 | 16 | TRBV9 | TGTGCCAGCAGCGGGCGACTAGCGGGAGCTTTCAATGAGCAGTTCTTC | CASSGRLAGAFNEQFF